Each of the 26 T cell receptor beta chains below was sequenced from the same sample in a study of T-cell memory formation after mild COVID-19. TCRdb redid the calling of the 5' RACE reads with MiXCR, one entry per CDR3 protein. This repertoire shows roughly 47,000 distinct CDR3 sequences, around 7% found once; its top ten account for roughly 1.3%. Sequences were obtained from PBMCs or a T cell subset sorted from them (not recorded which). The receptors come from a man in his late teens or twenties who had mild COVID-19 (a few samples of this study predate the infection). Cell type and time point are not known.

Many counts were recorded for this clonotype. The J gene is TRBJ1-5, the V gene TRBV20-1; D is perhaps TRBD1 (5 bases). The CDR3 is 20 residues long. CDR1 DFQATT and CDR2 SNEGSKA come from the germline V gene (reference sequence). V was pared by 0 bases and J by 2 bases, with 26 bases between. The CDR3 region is CSARDYLQEISRRGNQPQHF. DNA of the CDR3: TGCAGTGCTAGAGACTACCTACAGGAAATTTCTCGCAGGGGCAATCAGCCCCAGCATTTT.

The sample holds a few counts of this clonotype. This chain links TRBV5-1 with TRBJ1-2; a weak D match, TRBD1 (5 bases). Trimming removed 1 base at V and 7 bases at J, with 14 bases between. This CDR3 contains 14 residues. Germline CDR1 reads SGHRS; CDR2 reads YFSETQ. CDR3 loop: CASSLSTGDPGYTF. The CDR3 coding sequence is TGCGCCAGCAGCTTGTCGACGGGGGACCCTGGCTACACCTTC.

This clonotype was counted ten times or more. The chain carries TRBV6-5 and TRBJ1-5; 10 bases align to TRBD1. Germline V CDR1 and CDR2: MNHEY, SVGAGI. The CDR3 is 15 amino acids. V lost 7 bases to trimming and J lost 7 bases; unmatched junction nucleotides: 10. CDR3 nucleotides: TGTGCCAGCAACAAGACCGGGACAGGGGACCAGCCCCAGCATTTT. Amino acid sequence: CASNKTGTGDQPQHF.

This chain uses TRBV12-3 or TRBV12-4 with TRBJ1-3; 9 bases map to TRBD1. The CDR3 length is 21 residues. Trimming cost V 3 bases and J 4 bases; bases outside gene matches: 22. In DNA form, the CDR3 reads TGTGCCAGCAGTTTCCGCAGAGCCGGGACAGGGAAATCGAACTCGGGAAACACCATATATTTT. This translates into CASSFRRAGTGKSNSGNTIYF.

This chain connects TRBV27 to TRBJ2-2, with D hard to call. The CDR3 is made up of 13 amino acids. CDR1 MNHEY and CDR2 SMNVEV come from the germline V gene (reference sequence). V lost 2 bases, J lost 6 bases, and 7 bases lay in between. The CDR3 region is CASSLLDAGELFF. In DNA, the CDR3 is TGTGCCAGCAGTTTACTGGACGCCGGGGAGCTGTTTTTT.

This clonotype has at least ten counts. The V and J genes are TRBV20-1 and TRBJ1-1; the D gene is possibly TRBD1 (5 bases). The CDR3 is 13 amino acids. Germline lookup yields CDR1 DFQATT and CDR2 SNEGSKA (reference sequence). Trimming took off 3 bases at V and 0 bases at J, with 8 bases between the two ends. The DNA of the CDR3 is TGCAGTGCTAGGACGGACATGAACACTGAAGCTTTCTTT. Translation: CSARTDMNTEAFF.

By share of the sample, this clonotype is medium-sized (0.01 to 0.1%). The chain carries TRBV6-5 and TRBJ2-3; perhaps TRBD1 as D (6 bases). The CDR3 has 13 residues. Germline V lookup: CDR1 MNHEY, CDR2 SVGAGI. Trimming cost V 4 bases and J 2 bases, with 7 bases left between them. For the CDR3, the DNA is TGTGCCAGCAGTTGGGACAACACAGATACGCAGTATTTT. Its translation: CASSWDNTDTQYF.

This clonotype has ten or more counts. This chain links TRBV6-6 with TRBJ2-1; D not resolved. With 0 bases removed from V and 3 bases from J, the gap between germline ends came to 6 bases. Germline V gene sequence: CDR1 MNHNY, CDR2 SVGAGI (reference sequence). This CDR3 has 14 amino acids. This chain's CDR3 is CASSYSQVYNEQFF. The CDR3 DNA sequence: TGTGCCAGCAGTTACTCTCAAGTCTACAATGAGCAGTTCTTC.

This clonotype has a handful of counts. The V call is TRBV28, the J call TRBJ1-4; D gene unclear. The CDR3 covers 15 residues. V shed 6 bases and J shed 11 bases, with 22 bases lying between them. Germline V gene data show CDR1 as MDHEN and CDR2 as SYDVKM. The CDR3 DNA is TGTGCCAGCAGATCACGGACGAACCAGCTTGGCAAACTGTTTTTT. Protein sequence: CASRSRTNQLGKLFF.

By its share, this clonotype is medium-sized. CDR3 DNA: TGCGCCAGCAGCCAGTCCCCAGGGGGTGGTTTAGCAGATACGCAGTATTTT. Protein: CASSQSPGGGLADTQYF. This chain uses TRBV4-3 with TRBJ2-3; 7 bases fit TRBD1. Germline loops: CDR1 LGHNA, CDR2 YSLEER. The CDR3 is 17 residues long. Trimming took 3 bases from V and 4 from J; bases not matched to a gene: 13.

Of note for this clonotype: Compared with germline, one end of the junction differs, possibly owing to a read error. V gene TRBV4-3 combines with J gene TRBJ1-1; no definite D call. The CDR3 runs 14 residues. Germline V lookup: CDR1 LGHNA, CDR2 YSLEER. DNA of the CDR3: TGCGCCAGCAGCCAAGATACGGATAACAGTGAAGCTTTCTTT. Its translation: CASSQDTDNSEAFF.

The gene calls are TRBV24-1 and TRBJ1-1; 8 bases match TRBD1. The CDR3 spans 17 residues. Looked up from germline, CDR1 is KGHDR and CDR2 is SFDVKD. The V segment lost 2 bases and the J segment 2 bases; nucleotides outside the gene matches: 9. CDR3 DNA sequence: TGTGCCACCAGTGATTCCCGGACAGGGAAGGCAAACACTGAAGCTTTCTTT. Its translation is CATSDSRTGKANTEAFF.

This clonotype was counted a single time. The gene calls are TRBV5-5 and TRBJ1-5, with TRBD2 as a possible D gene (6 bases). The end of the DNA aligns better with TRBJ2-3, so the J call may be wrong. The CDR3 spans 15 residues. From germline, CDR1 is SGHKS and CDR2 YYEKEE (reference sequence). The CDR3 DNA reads TGTGCCAGCAGCTTATACCGGGACTCCCCCAGGCCCCAGTATTTT. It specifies CASSLYRDSPRPQYF.

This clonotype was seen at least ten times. The CDR3 nucleotides read TGTGCCAGCAGCCAAGGGACTCCCGGGGAGCTGTTTTTT. This translates into CASSQGTPGELFF. V usage is TRBV3-1 and J usage is TRBJ2-2, with D perhaps TRBD2 (5 bases). With 1 base removed from V and 6 bases from J, the gap between germline ends came to 6 bases. CDR1 and CDR2 from the germline V gene are LGHDT and YNNKEL (reference sequence). The CDR3 is 13 amino acids.

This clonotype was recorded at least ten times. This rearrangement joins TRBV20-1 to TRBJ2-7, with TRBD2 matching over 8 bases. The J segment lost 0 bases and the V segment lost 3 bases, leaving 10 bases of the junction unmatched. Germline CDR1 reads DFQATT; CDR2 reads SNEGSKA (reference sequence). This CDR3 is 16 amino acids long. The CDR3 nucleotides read TGCAGTGCTAGTCCCACCGGGACTAGAAGCTCCTACGAGCAGTACTTC. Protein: CSASPTGTRSSYEQYF.

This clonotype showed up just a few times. The CDR3 reads CASSLHYDSYNEQFF. The DNA for the CDR3 is TGTGCCAGCAGCTTACACTACGACTCCTACAATGAGCAGTTCTTC. The J gene is TRBJ2-1, the V gene TRBV7-2; the D is unclear. The CDR3 consists of 15 residues. Trimming took 2 bases from V and 0 from J, leaving 8 bases between them. The V gene's germline CDR1 is SGHTA and CDR2 FQGNSA.

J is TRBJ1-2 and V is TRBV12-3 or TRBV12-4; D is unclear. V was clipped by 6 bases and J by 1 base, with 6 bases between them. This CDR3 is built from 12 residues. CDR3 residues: CASSLINYGYTF. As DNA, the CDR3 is TGTGCCAGCAGCCTGATTAACTATGGCTACACCTTC.

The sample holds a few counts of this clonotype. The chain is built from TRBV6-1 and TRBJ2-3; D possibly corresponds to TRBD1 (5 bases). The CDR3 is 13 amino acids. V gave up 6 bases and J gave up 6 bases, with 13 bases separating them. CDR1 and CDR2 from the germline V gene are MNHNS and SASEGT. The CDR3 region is CASRWGAGDTQYF. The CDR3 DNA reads TGTGCCAGCAGGTGGGGCGCTGGGGATACGCAGTATTTT.

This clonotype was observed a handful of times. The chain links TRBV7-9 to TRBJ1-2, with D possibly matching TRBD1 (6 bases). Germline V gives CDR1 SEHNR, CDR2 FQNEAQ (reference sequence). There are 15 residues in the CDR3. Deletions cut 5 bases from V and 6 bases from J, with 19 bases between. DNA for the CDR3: TGTGCCAGCAGCCTACAGGGATATGCGGGTGATGGCTACACCTTC. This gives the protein CASSLQGYAGDGYTF. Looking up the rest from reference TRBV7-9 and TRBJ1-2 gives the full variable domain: DTGVSQNPRHKITKRGQNVTFRCDPISEHNRLYWYRQTLGQGPEFLTYFQNEAQLEKSRLLSDRFSAERPKGSFSTLEIQRTEQGDSAMYLCASSLQGYAGDGYTFGSGTRLTVV.

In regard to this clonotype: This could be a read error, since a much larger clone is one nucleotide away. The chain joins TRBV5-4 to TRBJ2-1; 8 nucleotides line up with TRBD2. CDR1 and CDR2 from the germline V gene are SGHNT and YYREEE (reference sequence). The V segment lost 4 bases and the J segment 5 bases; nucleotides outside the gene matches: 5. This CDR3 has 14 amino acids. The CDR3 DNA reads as TGTGCCAGCAGCACCACTAGCGGCCACAATGAGCAGTTCTTC. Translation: CASSTTSGHNEQFF.

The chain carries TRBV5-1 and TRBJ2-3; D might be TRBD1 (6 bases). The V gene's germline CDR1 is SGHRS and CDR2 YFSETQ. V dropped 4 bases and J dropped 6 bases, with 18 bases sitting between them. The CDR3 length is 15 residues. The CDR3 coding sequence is TGCGCCAGCAGCCTAGGACAGAGTCCTCCGGATACGCAGTATTTT. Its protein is CASSLGQSPPDTQYF. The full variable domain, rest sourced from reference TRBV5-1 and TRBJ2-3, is KAGVTQTPRYLIKTRGQQVTLSCSPISGHRSVSWYQQTPGQGLQFLFEYFSETQRNKGNFPGRFSGRQFSNSRSEMNVSTLELGDSALYLCASSLGQSPPDTQYFGPGTRLTVL.

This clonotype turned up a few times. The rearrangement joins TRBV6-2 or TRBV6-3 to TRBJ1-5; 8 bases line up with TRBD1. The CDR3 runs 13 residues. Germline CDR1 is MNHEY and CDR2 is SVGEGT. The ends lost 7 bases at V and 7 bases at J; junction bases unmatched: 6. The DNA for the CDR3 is TGTGCCAGCACCGACAGGGGCGGGCAGCCCCAGCATTTT. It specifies CASTDRGGQPQHF.

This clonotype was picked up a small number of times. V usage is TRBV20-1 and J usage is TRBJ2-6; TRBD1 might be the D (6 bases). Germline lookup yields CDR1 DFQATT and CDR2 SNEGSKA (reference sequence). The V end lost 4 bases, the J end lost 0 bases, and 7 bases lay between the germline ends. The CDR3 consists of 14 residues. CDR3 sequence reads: CSANRVSGANVLTF. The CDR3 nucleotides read TGCAGTGCTAACAGGGTCTCTGGGGCCAACGTCCTGACTTTC.

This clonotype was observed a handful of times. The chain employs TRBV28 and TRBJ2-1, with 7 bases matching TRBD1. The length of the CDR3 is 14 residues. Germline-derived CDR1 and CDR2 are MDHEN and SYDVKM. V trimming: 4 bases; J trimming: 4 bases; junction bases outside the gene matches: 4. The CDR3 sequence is CASSSLGQYNEQFF. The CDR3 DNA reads TGTGCCAGCAGTTCCTTGGGACAGTACAATGAGCAGTTCTTC.

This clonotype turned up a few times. In DNA form, the CDR3 reads TGTGCCAGCAGCTTAGGTAGTGGTGGTCTGTACGAGCAGTACTTC. Protein product: CASSLGSGGLYEQYF. The chain uses TRBV7-6 and TRBJ2-7; D call uncertain. This CDR3 is built from 15 residues. The V end lost 1 base, the J end lost 4 bases, and 14 bases lay between the germline ends. Germline V gene data show CDR1 as SGHVS and CDR2 as FNYEAQ.

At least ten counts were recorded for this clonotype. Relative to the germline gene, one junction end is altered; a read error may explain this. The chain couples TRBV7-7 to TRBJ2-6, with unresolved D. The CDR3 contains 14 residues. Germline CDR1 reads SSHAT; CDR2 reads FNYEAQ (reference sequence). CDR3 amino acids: CASSPNSGANVLTF. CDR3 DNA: TGTGCTAGCAGCCCGAACTCTGGGGCCAACGTCCTGACTTTC.